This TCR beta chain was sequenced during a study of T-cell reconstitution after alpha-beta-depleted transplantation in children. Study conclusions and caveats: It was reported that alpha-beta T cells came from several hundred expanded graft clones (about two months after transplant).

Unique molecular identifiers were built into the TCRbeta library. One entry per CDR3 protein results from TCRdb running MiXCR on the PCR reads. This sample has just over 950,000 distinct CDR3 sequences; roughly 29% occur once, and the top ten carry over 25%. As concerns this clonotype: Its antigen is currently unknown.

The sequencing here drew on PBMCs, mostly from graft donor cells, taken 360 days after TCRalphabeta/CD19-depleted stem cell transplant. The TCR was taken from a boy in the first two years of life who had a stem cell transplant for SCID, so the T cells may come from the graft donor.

CDR3 DNA: TGTGCCAGCAGACGAGGGGGAGCTACCTACGAGCAGTACTTC. Residues: CASRRGGATYEQYF. The rearrangement uses TRBV7-8 and TRBJ2-7; tentative D call: TRBD1 (6 bases). V dropped 6 bases and J dropped 2 bases, with 14 bases sitting between them. CDR1 is SGHVS, CDR2 FQNEAQ, per germline. The length of the CDR3 is 14 residues.